This TCR beta chain stems from a study of control samples from healthy donors and cancer patients (TCRdb year 2020). This clone was detected only a few times. There is no known antigen for this receptor. One base away there is no much larger clone; base qualities are not given. The library came from the immunoSEQ multiplex PCR assay. As stored in TCRdb, this immuneACCESS dataset retains in-frame rearrangements with V and J assigned. A fraction of the clones does not appear; measured against another copy, unresolved V genes explain less than half of the discrepancy, and the remainder lacks a known reason. In all, the sample holds some 150,000 clones, and about 90% of those were seen once. Jointly, the top ten make up more than 3% of the sample. The germline V gene specifies MGHDK as CDR1 and SYGVNS as CDR2. Measured from the cysteine to the phenylalanine, the CDR3 is 14 residues long. The read is trimmed to its CDR3 DNA, 42 bases read in frame from base 1. V and J are truncated by 8 bases and 6 bases respectively, leaving an intervening sequence of 16 bases.

This chain joins TRBV25-1 to TRBJ2-2, with the D gene tentatively TRBD1 or TRBD2, based on 5 matching bases in each. The sequenced sample was blood. The TCR comes from a man aged 25-45 years in good health. The nucleotides read TGTGCCAGCGGGACCGGGCCCGACGCCGGGGAGCTGTTTTTT. This sequence encodes CASGTGPDAGELFF. The CDR3, completed at both ends by the reference TRBV25-1 and TRBJ2-2 genes, gives the full variable domain EADIYQTPRYLVIGTGKKITLECSQTMGHDKMYWYQQDPGMELHLIHYSYGVNSTEKGDLSSESTVSRIRTEHFPLTLESARPSHTSQYLCASGTGPDAGELFFGEGSRLTVL.